Here is one TCR beta chain with its context. Its antigen is unidentified. The CDR3 totals 13 residues. Trimming removed 0 bases from V and 9 bases from J, with 9 bases in between. Germline V gene sequence: CDR1 LNHNV, CDR2 YYDKDF (reference sequence). These data come from a study of PD-1 blockade in mismatch repair-deficient tumors. For the study at large: Enrolled about 2012-2016, patients had progressing, pretreated mismatch repair-deficient cancers of approximately 13 types. Whole-study findings and limits: Rapid post-treatment expansion, then contraction, generally preceding radiologic response, marked tumor-resident clones.

Profiling relied on immunoSEQ multiplex PCR, and the TCRdb table lists in-frame clones only, not all of them. The sample holds 90,000 to 120,000 clones, under 90% seen once. The sample was peripheral blood, taken approximately 35 weeks after starting pembrolizumab. The clonotype comes from an adult with mismatch repair-deficient cancer. The chain is built from TRBV15 and TRBJ2-1; perhaps D is TRBD1 or TRBD2 (5 bases each). DNA for the CDR3: TGTGCCACCAGCAGAGATCGGGGCCCTGAGCAGTTCTTC. Translation gives CATSRDRGPEQFF.